This T cell receptor beta chain appears in the sequencing data of a study of early T cells in non-severe SARS-CoV-2 infection (dated by TCRdb to about 2021). A note on the overall study: TCR sequencing used bulk RNA from unsorted whole blood, so alpha and beta chains could not be paired. The investigation overall reported the following: VDJdb matching was skewed toward anti-spike CD8 responses, so virus-specific expansions were likely underestimated and private and CD4 specificities were missed.

Receptors were amplified or captured by 5' RACE. The reads were generated on a NextSeq 500. The TCR library protocol attached unique molecular identifiers to individual cDNA molecules to correct for sequencing error and PCR bias. Both TCR alpha and beta chains were sequenced, and tight co-correlation was observed between alpha and beta sequence abundances in each sample. The study's own analysis went as follows. Decombinator V4 was used to annotate TCR sequences for V gene, J gene and CDR3. Expanded TCRs were defined as changing significantly between any two time points under a Poisson model with p below 0.0001. Abundances of TCRs were expressed as counts per million after normalisation to the total number of TCRs sequenced in each sample. TRAV1-2 paired with TRAJ12, TRAJ20 or TRAJ33 defined MAIT TCRs, while TRAV10 paired with TRAJ18 defined iNKT TCRs. VDJdb, accessed 1 November 2021, was searched for CMV, EBV and SARS-CoV-2 annotated TCRs, excluding TCRs annotated for multiple antigens. Starting from the raw public reads, TCRdb applied fastp trimming at Q25, assembled clones with MiXCR and retained in-frame beta chains. Here each entry gathers all rows of one CDR3 protein and keeps the most common genes and DNA. The V and J calls and clone size are TCRdb's, not the authors'. For this sample there are around 35,000 distinct CDR3 sequences; roughly 5.9% appear just once. The top ten constitute around a quarter of the sample.

A case-control design nested within a healthcare worker cohort in London, UK, was used, with weekly nasopharyngeal swab PCR tests and blood sampling performed. Healthcare workers were recruited during the week of the UK lockdown, between 23 and 31 March 2020, and followed weekly for up to 16 weeks. With respect to this clonotype: It has no known antigen specificity. Base qualities were left out, and no much larger clone turns up one base away.

From cysteine to phenylalanine, the CDR3 is 13 amino acids long. Only the CDR3 region is kept as DNA, spanning 39 bases read in frame from base 1. CDR1 and CDR2 were assigned from the germline V gene as SGHTA and FQGNSA. V loses 3 bases, J loses 7 bases, and the germline ends lie 10 bases apart. Source material: whole blood. This clonotype was sampled from an adult who was a healthcare worker with PCR-confirmed SARS-CoV-2 infection or an uninfected control (not recorded which). The chain is assembled from TRBV7-2 and TRBJ1-5, with the identity of the D gene unclear. At the DNA level, the sequence is TGTGCCAGCAGCTTCGATTGGAGACAGCCCCAGCATTTT. It codes for CASSFDWRQPQHF.